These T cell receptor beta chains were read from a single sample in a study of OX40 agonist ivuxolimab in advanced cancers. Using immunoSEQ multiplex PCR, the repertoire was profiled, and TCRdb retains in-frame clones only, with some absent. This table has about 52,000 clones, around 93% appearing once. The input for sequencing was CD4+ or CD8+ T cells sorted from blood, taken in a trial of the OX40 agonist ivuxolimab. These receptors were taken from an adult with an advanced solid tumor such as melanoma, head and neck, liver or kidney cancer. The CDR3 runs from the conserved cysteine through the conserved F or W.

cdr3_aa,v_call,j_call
CASSLGQGEGYTF,TRBV6-5,TRBJ1-2
CASSSHGNEQYF,TRBV5-6,TRBJ2-7
CASSSPRLGAYEQYF,TRBV28,TRBJ2-7
CASSSGKVLPEQYF,TRBV6-6,TRBJ2-7
CASRPLGTGYEQYF,TRBV28,TRBJ2-7
CASSVGNRVMAEAFF,TRBV9,TRBJ1-1
CASSPGGAGDYSGNTIYF,TRBV13,TRBJ1-3
CASSLTGTGGNEQYF,TRBV11-1,TRBJ2-7
CASSAGGTGGKISGNTIYF,TRBV10-1,TRBJ1-3
CASSSGGWDWSYEQYF,TRBV7-9,TRBJ2-7
CASSSLHRNTEAFF,TRBV28,TRBJ1-1
CASSRGGEQFF,TRBV28,TRBJ2-1
CASSLRWDPTDTQYF,TRBV11-2,TRBJ2-3
CASSARATAPSDEQFF,TRBV5-4,TRBJ2-1
CASSSGTSYEQYF,TRBV27,TRBJ2-7
CAISESWGLNTEAFF,TRBV10-3,TRBJ1-1
CASSLNEQFF,TRBV11-2,TRBJ2-1
CASSIYQTATYGYTF,TRBV21-1,TRBJ1-2
CASSSSAGGYNEQFF,TRBV5-4,TRBJ2-1
CATQFLPGEKLFF,TRBV28,TRBJ1-4